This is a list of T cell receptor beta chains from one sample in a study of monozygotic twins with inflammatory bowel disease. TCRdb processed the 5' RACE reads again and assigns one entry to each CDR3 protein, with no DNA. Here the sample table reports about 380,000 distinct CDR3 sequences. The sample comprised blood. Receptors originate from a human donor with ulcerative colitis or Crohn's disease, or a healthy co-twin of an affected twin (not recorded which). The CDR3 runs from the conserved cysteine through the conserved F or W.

CAGELAGVGETQYF	14	TRBV7-9	TRBJ2-5
CASSFTPTRQGSSGYTF	17	TRBV5-1	TRBJ1-2
CASSLQGIGYGYTF	14	TRBV12-3/TRBV12-4	TRBJ1-2
CAYLLGDRFTDTQYF	15	TRBV6-1	TRBJ2-3
CASSLGTGRLTNYEQYF	17	TRBV4-3	TRBJ2-7
CASGGRVGEQYF	12	TRBV12-5	TRBJ2-7
CASSQGGSNYGYTF	14	TRBV4-1	TRBJ1-2
CASSLKGGSYEQYF	14	TRBV7-9	TRBJ2-7
CASSQVAQGRNF	12	TRBV3-1	TRBJ2-5
CASSLVGDLIGELFF	15	TRBV5-1	TRBJ2-2
CASSPAKISYNEQFF	15	TRBV6-2/TRBV6-3	TRBJ2-1
CASRIRDSAPLDTGELFF	18	TRBV6-2/TRBV6-3	TRBJ2-2
CASSVGPYNEQFF	13	TRBV4-1	TRBJ2-1
CAWSVGGRLGNTEAFF	16	TRBV30	TRBJ1-1
CASAGTLGPYEQYF	14	TRBV6-1	TRBJ2-7
CASSYGTGGNPGETQYF	17	TRBV6-5	TRBJ2-5
CASSSGTGLQETQYF	15	TRBV5-1	TRBJ2-5
CSVRVSGNTIYF	12	TRBV29-1	TRBJ1-3
CASSSSWAGVRVEQYF	16	TRBV13	TRBJ2-7
CASSLDPGGEQYF	13	TRBV7-6	TRBJ2-7
CASSVGDEKLFF	12	TRBV9	TRBJ1-4
CASSSGQGDTQYF	13	TRBV5-1	TRBJ2-3
CSAARGGAPGTGELFF	16	TRBV20-1	TRBJ2-2